The source of this TCR beta chain is a study of blood T cell repertoires in COVID-19. Whole-study context: The samples span acute and convalescent COVID-19 from the United States, Italy and Spain. In each case, the material was cDNA or gDNA derived from T cells, B-cell-depleted T cells, or PBMCs.

The protocol was immunoSEQ multiplex PCR, while the TCRdb copy is restricted to in-frame clones and leaves out a portion. The sample consists of more than 150,000 clones, less than 90% of them appearing once. Germline CDR1 SGHDT, CDR2 YYEEEE. J lost 9 bases, V lost 3 bases, and 5 bases had no gene match. The CDR3 consists of 14 residues. Sequenced sample: peripheral blood. The clonotype originates from a woman between 40 and 55 years old with acute or convalescent COVID-19. The V gene is TRBV5-6, the J gene TRBJ1-6; TRBD1 matches at 8 bases. Here the CDR3 DNA reads TGTGCCAGCAGCTCCCTGGACAGGGCTTCACCCCTCCACTTT. It translates to CASSSLDRASPLHF.